A selection of T cell receptor beta chains follows, all from one sample in a study of blood T cell repertoires in COVID-19. TCRdb keeps only in-frame clones here, not all; method: immunoSEQ multiplex PCR. The profile covers roughly 250,000 clones, with around four fifths appearing a single time and about 4.8% taken by the ten largest. Material for sequencing was peripheral blood. These receptors all come from a woman in her seventies with acute or convalescent COVID-19. The conserved cysteine and the conserved F or W are not part of the CDR3 here.

j_gene | v_gene | CDR3aa
TRBJ2-5 | TRBV5-1 | ASSSSGLAGGQTQY
TRBJ1-1 | TRBV27 | ASSSPGLNTEAF
TRBJ1-1 | TRBV18 | ASSPPGQPMNTEAF
TRBJ1-1 | TRBV11-3 | ASSPGFGTEAF
TRBJ2-1 | TRBV24-1 | ATSNQTGGLRPLEQF
TRBJ1-1 | TRBV6-6 | ASSYSGQGVSSEAF
TRBJ1-1 | TRBV7-6 | ASSLARGELVTEAF
TRBJ1-2 | TRBV6-5 | ASRETGTGNYGYT
TRBJ1-5 | TRBV6-2/TRBV6-3 | ASSLLGPDSNQPQH
TRBJ1-5 | TRBV3-1/TRBV3-2 | ASSRGTAGNQPQH
TRBJ1-6 | TRBV27 | ASSLTGLPLH
TRBJ1-6 | TRBV28 | ASSYGQRGTLH
TRBJ1-4 | TRBV6-6 | ASRPAGEKLF
TRBJ1-2 | TRBV6-6 | ASVKEAGARYGYT
TRBJ1-2 | TRBV18 | ASSPPGQGKGYT
TRBJ1-1 | TRBV10-3 | AISAGFRGETEAF
TRBJ2-1 | TRBV6-5 | ASSLQGNEQF
TRBJ2-7 | TRBV15 | ATSRDLGLSYEQY
TRBJ1-1 | TRBV6-1 | ASSEAGHNTEAF
TRBJ2-7 | TRBV7-2 | ASSYDRGSPYEQY
TRBJ2-7 | TRBV19 | ASSIATGTGYPYEQY
TRBJ1-1 | TRBV20-1 | SAFLQVEAF
TRBJ2-3 | TRBV5-1 | ASSLVAGGPDTQY
TRBJ1-1 | TRBV10-3 | AISRDSLTEAF
TRBJ2-5 | TRBV5-4 | ASSPRTSGGQETQY
TRBJ1-5 | TRBV5-6 | ASSLAADNSNQPQH
TRBJ2-7 | TRBV5-1 | ASSSGTYEQY
TRBJ2-5 | TRBV4-2 | ASSQNRGGGETQY
TRBJ2-1 | TRBV7-9 | ASSLDRGGNYNEQF
TRBJ2-1 | TRBV19 | ASSSTGGVFNEQF
TRBJ2-7 | TRBV7-2 | ASSLVSGGSGSYEQY
TRBJ2-7 | TRBV7-6 | ASSPTPTGRTYEQY
TRBJ2-3 | TRBV5-1 | ASSLELASTDTQY
TRBJ1-1 | TRBV19 | ASKKGMNTEAF
TRBJ1-1 | TRBV2 | ASSEVRAGGTEAF
TRBJ1-4 | TRBV28 | ASSPPGNVAKLF
TRBJ1-3 | TRBV18 | ASSDRVGSGNTIY